This TCR beta chain is from a study of T cells in localized non-small cell lung cancer. This table comes from immunoSEQ multiplex PCR, and its TCRdb copy is limited to in-frame clones, with some not included. The table shows about 130,000 clones, with approximately 88% occurring only once. Turning to this clone: Its antigen is still unknown.

V trimming: 0 bases; J trimming: 2 bases; junction bases outside the gene matches: 8. This CDR3 comprises 16 residues. Germline values: CDR1 SGDLS, CDR2 YYNGEE. The study, taken as a whole, reports: Adjacent uninvolved lung tissue had the highest T cell clonality, exceeding tumor. Appearance in adjacent lung was seen for a median 57 of the top 100 tumor clones.

The input for sequencing was peripheral blood, taken before any cancer treatment. The rearrangement joins TRBV9 to TRBJ2-7, with 7 bases lining up with TRBD1. This clonotype was obtained from an older female donor with stage I lung adenocarcinoma. The CDR3 DNA is TGTGCCAGCAGCGTAGGAACCGGGACAGCAACCTACGAGCAGTACTTC. Translated, it gives CASSVGTGTATYEQYF.